Listed below are T cell receptor beta chains from one sample, sequenced in a study of spatial heterogeneity in lung cancer. MiXCR, run by TCRdb on the 5' RACE reads, gives a single entry per CDR3 protein. The table records some 41,000 distinct CDR3 sequences, about 11% of them present only once. This material consisted of PBMCs, taken at follow-up. Receptor source: a female donor with early-stage non-small cell lung cancer. Each CDR3 is given with its conserved first and last residue. The D gene is left open where the match is weak. For some rows the clone size is stated as once, few or many, or as a class when expanded; others skip it.

j_call clone_size d_call v_call cdr3_length cdr3_nt cdr3_aa
TRBJ2-6 many TRBD1 TRBV19 16 TGTGCCAGTAGCCGACAGGGGGCGGGTGGGGCCAACGTCCTGACTTTC CASSRQGAGGANVLTF
TRBJ2-2 - - TRBV5-1 13 TGCGCCAGCAAGACAGCTAACACCGGGGAGCTGTTTTTT CASKTANTGELFF
TRBJ1-2 few - TRBV2 13 TGTGCCAGCAGGGGGGCCTCTAACTATGGCTACACCTTC CASRGASNYGYTF
TRBJ1-5 few - TRBV5-6 13 TGTGCCAGCAGCTTGGAAGGGCGGCAGCCCCAGCATTTT CASSLEGRQPQHF
TRBJ2-1 few TRBD2 TRBV28 15 TGTGCCAGCAGTCAGGGAAGCGGGGATATCAATGAGCAGTTCTTC CASSQGSGDINEQFF
TRBJ2-2 few - TRBV5-4 15 TGTGCCAGCAGCTTGGGGACTAATCCTACCGGGGAGCTGTTTTTT CASSLGTNPTGELFF
TRBJ1-5 - - TRBV4-2 15 TGTGCCAGCAGCCCCGGACAAAACAGCAATCAGCCCCAGCATTTT CASSPGQNSNQPQHF
TRBJ2-7 - - TRBV7-9 15 TGTGCCAGCAGCTTAGCGTTAGGCAGCTTCTACGAGCAGTACTTC CASSLALGSFYEQYF
TRBJ1-3 - - TRBV6-5 15 TGTGCCAGCAGTTACTCGACCCTCTCTGGAAACACCATATATTTT CASSYSTLSGNTIYF
TRBJ2-4 - TRBD1 TRBV10-3 15 TGTGCCACCCATAAGGACAGGGATAGTGAAAACATTCAGTACTTC CATHKDRDSENIQYF
TRBJ2-1 - - TRBV29-1 14 TGCAGCGTCGATGGACAACGAATTTACAATGAGCAGTTCTTC CSVDGQRIYNEQFF
TRBJ2-3 - TRBD2 TRBV5-1 17 TGCGCCAGCAGCCCGGAACTAGCGGGGGGCAGCACAGATACGCAGTATTTT CASSPELAGGSTDTQYF
TRBJ1-6 many - TRBV3-1 16 TGTGCCAGCAGCCAGGTTTACCCGGGCGGACATTCACCCCTCCACTTT CASSQVYPGGHSPLHF
TRBJ2-7 many - TRBV29-1 12 TGCAGCGTCACTAGCAGCTCCTACGAGCAGTACTTC CSVTSSSYEQYF
TRBJ2-1 many - TRBV3-1 14 TGTGCCAGCAGCCTGGGAGGAGGGGCCAATGAGCAGTTCTTC CASSLGGGANEQFF
TRBJ2-3 many TRBD2 TRBV2 14 TGTGCCAGCAAGCGGGGGGGACCCTCCGATACGCAGTATTTT CASKRGGPSDTQYF
TRBJ2-1 - TRBD2 TRBV29-1 13 TGCAGCGGGGCGGGACTAGCCGTCAATGAGCAGTTCTTC CSGAGLAVNEQFF
TRBJ2-5 many - TRBV5-1 16 TGCGCCAGCAGCTTGGGACCAGGGGCCGGCCAAGAGACCCAGTACTTC CASSLGPGAGQETQYF
TRBJ2-1 many TRBD2 TRBV7-3 15 TGTGCCAGCAGCTTAAGTCTAGCGGGCTACAATGAGCAGTTCTTC CASSLSLAGYNEQFF
TRBJ2-5 many - TRBV15 13 TGTGCCACCAGCAGAGATCGCCAGGAGACCCAGTACTTC CATSRDRQETQYF
TRBJ2-6 - - TRBV2 14 TGTGCCGGCAGGACACTACTGGGGGCCAACGTCCTGACTTTC CAGRTLLGANVLTF
TRBJ2-2 many - TRBV5-1 11 TGCGCCAGTTCAAATACCGGGGAGCTGTTTTTT CASSNTGELFF
TRBJ1-1 few - TRBV5-1 15 TGCGCCAGCAGCCTTGTTGGGGGCCTGAGCACTGAAGCTTTCTTT CASSLVGGLSTEAFF
TRBJ2-3 few - TRBV20-1 13 TGCAGTGCTAAGGAGGGCCGCACAGATACGCAGTATTTT CSAKEGRTDTQYF